The 24 T cell receptor beta chains reported below all come from one sample, sequenced in a study of regulatory dendritic cells for organ transplantation. The method was immunoSEQ multiplex PCR; TCRdb's version includes in-frame clones alone and lacks a portion of them. The table records about 28,000 clones, around 80% of them present only once. The sequenced sample consisted of naive CD4+ T cells from blood. Subset indicated: CD45RA+ naive T cells. The receptors were sampled from a human donor in good health.

The chain carries TRBV19 and TRBJ2-3, with a tentative D call TRBD2 (6 bases). The CDR3 runs 14 residues. Deletions cut 6 bases from V and 8 bases from J, with 18 bases between. The germline CDR1 and CDR2 sequences are LNHDA and SQIVND (reference sequence). The CDR3 loop is CASSPAGSVGTQYF. The CDR3 coding sequence is TGTGCCAGTAGCCCGGCGGGATCAGTTGGTACGCAGTATTTT.

The V and J genes are TRBV7-2 and TRBJ1-1, with D unresolved. The CDR3 spans 15 residues. In germline, CDR1 is SGHTA, CDR2 FQGNSA. The V gene lost 3 bases and the J gene lost 4 bases, with 15 bases spanning the gap. The CDR3 DNA reads as TGTGCCAGCAGCTTCTCTTCTGATAGCCTCACTGAAGCTTTCTTT. It translates to CASSFSSDSLTEAFF.

The gene calls are TRBV2 and TRBJ2-2, with 9 bases fitting TRBD1. This CDR3 contains 14 residues. After removal of 11 bases from V and 5 bases from J, the junction contained 9 bases not matched to a gene. Germline CDR1 is SNHLY and CDR2 is FYNNEI. The CDR3 coding sequence is TGTGCCTCTCGGACAGGGGTGGGAACCGGGGAGCTGTTTTTT. Protein sequence: CASRTGVGTGELFF.

The J gene is TRBJ2-3, the V gene TRBV4-2, with TRBD2 matching 9 bases. Germline CDR1 reads LGHNA; CDR2 reads YNFKEQ. J was trimmed by 2 bases and V by 8 bases; bases with no gene match: 11. The CDR3 consists of 16 residues. The CDR3 DNA reads as TGTGCCAGCGCTCGTAGCGGGGGAACCAACACAGATACGCAGTATTTT. This codes for CASARSGGTNTDTQYF.

The J gene is TRBJ2-3, the V gene TRBV18; 7 bases are shared with TRBD2. CDR1 and CDR2 (germline): KGHSH, LQKENI. This CDR3 has 14 residues. Trimming took 0 bases from V and 14 from J; bases not matched to a gene: 11. This CDR3 reads CASSPPGGDRAVYF. The CDR3 DNA sequence: TGTGCCAGCTCACCACCGGGAGGGGACCGAGCGGTGTATTTT.

CDR3 DNA: TGTGCCAGCAGCCCACAGGGGGCGCGGGAGGAGACCCAGTACTTC. Its translation is CASSPQGAREETQYF. The V call is TRBV9, the J call TRBJ2-5, with 9 bases lining up with TRBD1. The germline V gene encodes CDR1 SGDLS and CDR2 YYNGEE. The CDR3 length is 15 residues. Trimming cost V 4 bases and J 5 bases; bases outside gene matches: 9.

The CDR3 loop reads CASSLNQETQYF. The CDR3 DNA sequence: TGCGCCAGCAGCTTGAATCAGGAGACCCAGTACTTC. The chain carries TRBV5-1 and TRBJ2-5; D gene uncertain. With 1 base removed from V and 5 bases from J, the gap between germline ends came to 6 bases. CDR1 and CDR2 (germline): SGHRS, YFSETQ. This CDR3 has 12 amino acids.

The chain couples TRBV9 to TRBJ2-2; tentative D call: TRBD1 (5 bases). CDR3 size: 16 residues. Trimming left V 4 bases short and J 0 bases short, with 13 bases between. CDR1 is SGDLS and CDR2 is YYNGEE in the germline V gene. The CDR3 reads CASSFDSFANTGELFF. The CDR3 bases are TGTGCCAGCAGCTTCGACAGCTTCGCGAACACCGGGGAGCTGTTTTTT.

The V gene is TRBV10-3, the J gene TRBJ2-2; a weak D match, TRBD2 (5 bases). The CDR3 covers 13 residues. Trimming pared 6 bases from V and 4 bases from J, leaving 9 bases between. Germline values: CDR1 ENHRY, CDR2 SYGVKD. CDR3 in DNA: TGTGCCATCAGCGTCGAGGGCACCGGGGAGCTGTTTTTT. Translated: CAISVEGTGELFF.

The rearrangement joins TRBV7-2 to TRBJ1-1; TRBD1 matches 9 bases. The CDR3 runs 16 residues. Trimming removed 5 bases from V and 0 bases from J; junction bases left unmatched: 7. Germline-derived CDR1 and CDR2 are SGHTA and FQGNSA. The CDR3 is CASSPHGQGMNTEAFF. For the CDR3, the DNA is TGTGCCAGCAGCCCTCACGGACAGGGGATGAACACTGAAGCTTTCTTT.

V and J are TRBV6-5 and TRBJ2-3; TRBD1 aligns across 10 bases. The length of the CDR3 is 15 residues. The ends lost 6 bases at V and 7 bases at J; junction bases unmatched: 10. Germline V lookup: CDR1 MNHEY, CDR2 SVGAGI. The CDR3 protein is CASSPPRDRGNTQYF. The CDR3 bases are TGTGCCAGCAGCCCCCCCCGGGACAGGGGAAATACGCAGTATTTT.

The V gene is TRBV6-1, the J gene TRBJ2-3, with 8 bases that match TRBD1. Per germline, CDR1 MNHNS and CDR2 SASEGT. V trimming: 1 base; J trimming: 10 bases; junction bases outside the gene matches: 4. The CDR3 is made up of 13 amino acids. For the CDR3, the DNA is TGTGCCAGCAGTGAAGGGAGGGACAGGTCGCAGTATTTT. Its protein product is CASSEGRDRSQYF.

The J gene is TRBJ1-1, the V gene TRBV4-1, with 7 positions matching TRBD1. The germline CDR1 and CDR2 sequences are MGHRA and YSYEKL. This CDR3 is 16 amino acids long. The ends lost 1 base at V and 1 base at J; junction bases unmatched: 6. CDR3 nucleotides: TGCGCCAGCAGCCAAGTCTTCAGGGGGAGGAACACTGAAGCTTTCTTT. Translating it yields CASSQVFRGRNTEAFF.

This clone appeared a single time. The genes are TRBV27 and TRBJ1-6; 7 nucleotides line up with TRBD1. This CDR3 is 17 amino acids long. CDR1 and CDR2 (germline): MNHEY, SMNVEV (reference sequence). With V trimmed by 4 bases and J by 4 bases, 10 bases remained unmatched. CDR3 bases: TGTGCCAGCAGTTCGACAGGGCGAAGTGTATATAATTCACCCCTCCACTTT. Amino acids: CASSSTGRSVYNSPLHF.

V usage is TRBV19 and J usage is TRBJ1-1, with 8 bases matching TRBD1. The V gene's germline CDR1 is LNHDA and CDR2 SQIVND (reference sequence). V lost 7 bases to trimming and J lost 5 bases; unmatched junction nucleotides: 12. The CDR3 is 15 amino acids. The CDR3 region is CASTEWTGPKTEAFF. CDR3 nucleotide sequence: TGTGCCAGTACCGAATGGACAGGGCCGAAGACTGAAGCTTTCTTT. The complete variable domain, with remaining parts taken from reference TRBV19 and TRBJ1-1, reads DGGITQSPKYLFRKEGQNVTLSCEQNLNHDAMYWYRQDPGQGLRLIYYSQIVNDFQKGDIAEGYSVSREKKESFPLTVTSAQKNPTAFYLCASTEWTGPKTEAFFGQGTRLTVV.

The chain has TRBV5-8 and TRBJ2-1; 10 bases map to TRBD1. The CDR3 contains 18 residues. After removal of 0 bases from V and 0 bases from J, the junction contained 6 bases not matched to a gene. Germline V lookup: CDR1 SGHTS, CDR2 YDEGEE. For the CDR3, the DNA is TGTGCCAGCAGCTTGGGGACAGGGGGATCTAGCTCCTACAATGAGCAGTTCTTC. Translation gives CASSLGTGGSSSYNEQFF.

V gene TRBV11-3 combines with J gene TRBJ2-1; TRBD2 might be the D (6 bases). CDR3 length equals 14 residues. Trimming cost V 3 bases and J 7 bases, with 13 bases left between them. Per the germline V gene, CDR1 is SGHNT and CDR2 is YENEEA. This chain's CDR3 is CASSLGGGWNEQFF. The CDR3 nucleotides are TGTGCCAGCAGCTTGGGTGGGGGGTGGAATGAGCAGTTCTTC. Looking up the rest from reference TRBV11-3 and TRBJ2-1 gives the full variable domain: EAGVVQSPRYKIIEKKQPVAFWCNPISGHNTLYWYLQNLGQGPELLIRYENEEAVDDSQLPKDRFSAERLKGVDSTLKIQPAELGDSAVYLCASSLGGGWNEQFFGPGTRLTVL.

The chain carries TRBV27 and TRBJ1-1; D is undetermined. The CDR3 is 13 amino acids. CDR1 is MNHEY, CDR2 SMNVEV, per germline (reference sequence). The ends were cut back, 5 bases at V and 0 bases at J, with 7 bases in the middle. This CDR3 is CASSQRMNTEAFF. The CDR3 nucleotides are TGTGCCAGCAGTCAGCGAATGAACACTGAAGCTTTCTTT.

J is TRBJ1-5 and V is TRBV7-2, with D tentatively TRBD1 (5 bases). This CDR3 has 14 amino acids. The V end was cut by 1 base, the J end by 7 bases, with 11 bases between. Germline lookup yields CDR1 SGHTA and CDR2 FQGNSA. CDR3 DNA: TGTGCCAGCAGCTTAGGCGGGGGATCCCAGCCCCAGCATTTT. Translating gives CASSLGGGSQPQHF.

The sample holds a few counts of this clone. The rearrangement joins TRBV7-8 to TRBJ1-2; no firm D call. Trimming took off 4 bases at V and 8 bases at J, with 14 bases between the two ends. Germline V lookup: CDR1 SGHVS, CDR2 FQNEAQ. CDR3 length: 13 residues. CDR3 nucleotide sequence: TGTGCCAGCAGCTCTAGGAGAGCCTGGGGCTACACCTTC. This codes for CASSSRRAWGYTF.

The chain joins TRBV2 to TRBJ1-5; tentative D call: TRBD1 (6 bases). Germline-derived CDR1 and CDR2 are SNHLY and FYNNEI. Trimming removed 5 bases at V and 6 bases at J, with 17 bases between. This CDR3 has 15 amino acids. The CDR3 loop reads CASSPGRGAGQPQHF. Written as DNA, the CDR3 is TGTGCCAGCAGTCCCGGGCGGGGGGCGGGTCAGCCCCAGCATTTT.

V is TRBV5-1 and J is TRBJ1-6, with TRBD1 matching over 9 bases. Trimming cost V 4 bases and J 10 bases; bases outside gene matches: 6. CDR3 length equals 14 residues. The germline CDR1 and CDR2 sequences are SGHRS and YFSETQ. The CDR3 DNA reads TGCGCCAGCAGCCGAACAGGGGGCCGCTCACCCCTCCACTTT. Translated, it gives CASSRTGGRSPLHF.

This clone is a singleton in its sample. This chain links TRBV5-4 with TRBJ2-7; 10 positions match TRBD1. V lost 5 bases, J lost 3 bases, and 8 bases stayed unmatched. Germline CDR1 is SGHNT and CDR2 is YYREEE (reference sequence). This CDR3 has 15 amino acids. The CDR3 loop is CASSLRTGGGYEQYF. DNA for the CDR3: TGTGCCAGCAGTCTACGGACAGGGGGGGGCTACGAGCAGTACTTC.

This chain links TRBV7-2 with TRBJ2-7; possible D gene TRBD1, 6 bases. Looked up from germline, CDR1 is SGHTA and CDR2 is FQGNSA. The CDR3 consists of 14 residues. Between the trimmed V and J ends, which lost 5 bases and 7 bases, there was a span of 18 bases. The DNA for the CDR3 is TGTGCCAGCAGCCCACGTCAGGGGCAGGGGGAGCAGTACTTC. Translating it yields CASSPRQGQGEQYF.